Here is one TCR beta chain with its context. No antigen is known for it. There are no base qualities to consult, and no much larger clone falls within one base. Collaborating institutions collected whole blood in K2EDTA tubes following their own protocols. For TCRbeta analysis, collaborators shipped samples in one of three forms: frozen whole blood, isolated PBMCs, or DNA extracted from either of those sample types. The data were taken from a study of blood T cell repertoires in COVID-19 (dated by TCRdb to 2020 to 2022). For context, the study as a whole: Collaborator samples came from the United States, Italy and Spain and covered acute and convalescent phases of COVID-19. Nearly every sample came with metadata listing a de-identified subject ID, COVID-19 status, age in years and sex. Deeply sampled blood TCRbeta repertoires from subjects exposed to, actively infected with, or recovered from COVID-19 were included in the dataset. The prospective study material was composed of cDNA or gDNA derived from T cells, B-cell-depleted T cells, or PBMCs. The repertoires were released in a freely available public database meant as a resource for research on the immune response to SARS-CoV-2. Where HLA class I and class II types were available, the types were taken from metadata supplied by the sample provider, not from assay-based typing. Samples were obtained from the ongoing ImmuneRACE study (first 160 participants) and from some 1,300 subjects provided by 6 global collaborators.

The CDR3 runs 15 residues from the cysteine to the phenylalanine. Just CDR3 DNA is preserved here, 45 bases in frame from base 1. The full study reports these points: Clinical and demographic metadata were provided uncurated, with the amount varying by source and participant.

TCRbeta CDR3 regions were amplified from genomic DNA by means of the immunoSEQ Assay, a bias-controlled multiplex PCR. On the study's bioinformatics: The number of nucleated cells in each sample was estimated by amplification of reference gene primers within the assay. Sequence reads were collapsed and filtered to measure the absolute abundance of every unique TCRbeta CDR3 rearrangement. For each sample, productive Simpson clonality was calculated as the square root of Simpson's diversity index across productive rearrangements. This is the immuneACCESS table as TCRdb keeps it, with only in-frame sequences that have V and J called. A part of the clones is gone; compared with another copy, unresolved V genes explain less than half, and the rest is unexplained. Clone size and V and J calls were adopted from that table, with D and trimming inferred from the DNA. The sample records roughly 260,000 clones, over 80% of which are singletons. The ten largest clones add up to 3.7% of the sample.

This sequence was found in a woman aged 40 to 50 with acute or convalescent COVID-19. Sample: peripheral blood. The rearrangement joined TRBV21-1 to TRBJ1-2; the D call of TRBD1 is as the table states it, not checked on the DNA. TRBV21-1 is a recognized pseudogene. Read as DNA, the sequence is TGTGCCAGCAGCAAAGGGGGGGGGACAGGCTCTGGCTACACCTTC. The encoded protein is CASSKGGGTGSGYTF.